Given below is one T cell receptor (beta chain) in context. Its antigen is unknown. For the second PCR, which ran for about 7 to 11 cycles, a sample-barcoded 5' primer and a J-beta primer mix were used. TCRdb ran MiXCR on the 5' RACE reads and lists one entry per CDR3 protein. The table records almost 800,000 distinct CDR3 sequences, roughly 60% of them present only once. Trimming shortened V by 1 base and J by 6 bases, and 11 bases separated the two germline ends. The germline V gene has CDR1 SGHTA and CDR2 FQGTGA. The CDR3 contains 14 residues. The data originate from a study of blood T cells in healthy people across ages. Study-wide findings and caveats: Higher diversity, along with more naive CD4+ cells, distinguished long-lived donors from aged donors.

V gene TRBV7-3 combines with J gene TRBJ2-3; D may be TRBD2 (6 bases). Sequenced: blood. The clonotype comes from a man younger than 40 in good health. The CDR3 DNA reads as TGTGCCAGCAGCTTAAACGGGAGATCGGATACGCAGTATTTT. Translating gives CASSLNGRSDTQYF.